One and the same sample provided the 10 T cell receptor beta chains below, sequenced in a study of spatial heterogeneity in lung cancer. As for time point: sample taken at primary tumor resection. The input material, whole RNA from tumor, nontumor lung or frozen PBMC, was sequenced unsorted. One entry per CDR3 protein, called by TCRdb with MiXCR from the 5' RACE reads. The table lists approximately 92,000 distinct CDR3 sequences, approximately 12% of them singletons. Sequenced material: PBMCs, taken at surgery. The receptors were sampled from a male donor with early-stage non-small cell lung cancer.

The V gene is TRBV7-8, the J gene TRBJ1-3; D unclear. CDR3 length equals 15 residues. V was pared by 5 bases and J by 1 base, with 12 bases between. From germline, CDR1 is SGHVS and CDR2 FQNEAQ. The CDR3 DNA sequence: TGTGCCAGCAGCCCCGTTGGCGGGTCTGGAAACACCATATATTTT. Encoded protein: CASSPVGGSGNTIYF.

This clonotype appeared a few times. This chain connects TRBV6-2 or TRBV6-3 to TRBJ2-6; D not certain. The ends were cut back, 6 bases at V and 1 base at J, with 4 bases in the middle. Germline CDR1 MNHEY, CDR2 SVGEGT. CDR3 length equals 13 residues. The CDR3 sequence is CASSASGANVLTF. The CDR3 DNA reads TGTGCCAGCAGCGCTTCTGGGGCCAACGTCCTGACTTTC.

The chain recombines TRBV29-1 with TRBJ1-1; no clear D. V was pared by 2 bases and J by 9 bases, with 16 bases between. Looked up from germline, CDR1 is SQVTM and CDR2 is ANQGSEA. CDR3 length equals 13 residues. As DNA, the CDR3 is TGCAGCGTTGAAAACATCCAAAACACCAAAGCTTTCTTT. Its protein is CSVENIQNTKAFF. Full variable domain (remainder filled in from reference TRBV29-1 and TRBJ1-1): SAVISQKPSRDICQRGTSLTIQCQVDSQVTMMFWYRQQPGQSLTLIATANQGSEATYESGFVIDKFPISRPNLTFSTLTVSNMSPEDSSIYLCSVENIQNTKAFFGQGTRLTVV.

The CDR3 DNA sequence: TGTGCCAGCAGCTTATTCCCAGGGGCGGAAGAGACCCAGTACTTC. Encoded protein: CASSLFPGAEETQYF. J is TRBJ2-5 and V is TRBV7-6, with D perhaps TRBD1 (6 bases). This CDR3 comprises 15 residues. Trimming took off 2 bases at V and 3 bases at J, with 13 bases between the two ends. Germline V gene lookup returns CDR1 SGHVS and CDR2 FNYEAQ.

The V and J genes are TRBV2 and TRBJ2-1; D gene unclear. V gave up 8 bases and J gave up 1 base, with 15 bases separating them. Germline V gene lookup returns CDR1 SNHLY and CDR2 FYNNEI. The CDR3 runs 15 residues. CDR3 nucleotides: TGTGCCAGCCACTCGAACCGGCTTTCCTACAATGAGCAGTTCTTC. This gives the protein CASHSNRLSYNEQFF.

This clonotype has ten or more counts. V is TRBV12-3 or TRBV12-4 and J is TRBJ2-5; D tentatively reads TRBD1 or TRBD2 (5 bases each). CDR3 length equals 13 residues. Trimming removed 6 bases from V and 2 bases from J, with 10 bases in between. The DNA for the CDR3 is TGTGCCAGCAGCTTGGGACGACAAGAGACCCAGTACTTC. Translated, it gives CASSLGRQETQYF.

This rearrangement joins TRBV28 to TRBJ1-2; D gene ambiguous. V was cut by 10 bases and J by 1 base, with 13 bases left in between. Germline values: CDR1 MDHEN, CDR2 SYDVKM. The CDR3 runs 13 residues. CDR3 loop: CATWERSNYGYTF. CDR3 nucleotides: TGTGCCACCTGGGAACGGAGTAACTATGGCTACACCTTC.

The chain couples TRBV11-2 to TRBJ1-5, with TRBD1 as a possible D gene (5 bases). The CDR3 is made up of 17 amino acids. V lost 4 bases to trimming and J lost 6 bases, with 22 bases between them. Germline-derived CDR1 and CDR2 are SGHAT and FQNNGV. DNA of the CDR3: TGTGCCAGCAGCTCCCCCGGGGCCTACCTTGTACTTCAGCCCCAGCATTTT. Its translation is CASSSPGAYLVLQPQHF.

V is TRBV20-1 and J is TRBJ2-7; TRBD1 matches 9 bases. V lost 3 bases and J lost 6; bases outside the gene matches: 6. This CDR3 is built from 13 residues. The V gene's germline CDR1 is DFQATT and CDR2 SNEGSKA (reference sequence). CDR3 sequence (DNA): TGCAGTGCTAGTTTGGGACAGGGTACCGAGCAGTACTTC. It codes for CSASLGQGTEQYF.

This clonotype was seen ten or more times. The chain joins TRBV7-9 to TRBJ1-1; 8 bases align to TRBD1. This CDR3 is 14 amino acids long. Germline-derived CDR1 and CDR2 are SEHNR and FQNEAQ (reference sequence). Unmatched junction bases numbered 8, after V lost 7 bases and J lost 4 bases. CDR3 in amino acids: CASKLDRVGTEAFF. DNA for the CDR3: TGTGCCAGCAAGTTGGACAGGGTCGGCACTGAAGCTTTCTTT.